Below are 23 T cell receptor beta chains sequenced from a single sample in a study of T cells after yellow fever vaccination. TCRdb reprocessed the 5' RACE reads with MiXCR, giving one entry per CDR3 protein. The sample contains approximately 300,000 distinct CDR3 sequences, around 6.8% of which appear only once. Source: PBMCs, taken around 45 days after the first yellow fever vaccination. The receptor source for this set is a man between 18 and 29 years old who received the YFV17D yellow fever vaccine.

There are a few counts of this clonotype. This chain links TRBV5-1 with TRBJ2-7, with no clear D. The CDR3 loop spans 15 amino acids. In germline, CDR1 is SGHRS, CDR2 YFSETQ. V was clipped by 2 bases and J by 2 bases, with 14 bases between them. CDR3 in amino acids: CASSLGSGLAYEQYV. As DNA, the CDR3 is TGCGCCAGCAGCTTAGGGTCGGGTCTTGCCTACGAGCAGTACGTC.

This clonotype was observed a few times. This chain connects TRBV5-4 to TRBJ2-7, with 9 positions matching TRBD1. V lost 3 bases and J lost 4; bases outside the gene matches: 8. Germline-derived CDR1 and CDR2 are SGHNT and YYREEE (reference sequence). The CDR3 has 15 amino acids. CDR3 sequence (DNA): TGTGCCAGCAGCTCCTTGACAGGGGGGCCATACGAGCAGTACTTC. Translating gives CASSSLTGGPYEQYF. Combining the CDR3 with reference TRBV5-4 and TRBJ2-7 gives the whole variable domain ETGVTQSPTHLIKTRGQQVTLRCSSQSGHNTVSWYQQALGQGPQFIFQYYREEENGRGNFPPRFSGLQFPNYSSELNVNALELDDSALYLCASSSLTGGPYEQYFGPGTRLTVT.

This clonotype was picked up many times. The chain couples TRBV6-2 or TRBV6-3 to TRBJ2-7; D uncertain. Germline CDR1 is MNHEY and CDR2 is SVGEGT. The CDR3 runs 12 residues. V lost 5 bases and J lost 0, with 5 bases in between. CDR3 in amino acids: CASSRSSYEQYV. The CDR3 nucleotides read TGTGCCAGCAGTAGGAGCTCCTACGAGCAGTACGTC.

The chain combines TRBV15 with TRBJ1-1, with D possibly TRBD1 on 5 matching bases. CDR1 LNHNV and CDR2 YYDKDF come from the germline V gene (reference sequence). The ends were cut back, 1 base at V and 1 base at J, with 13 bases in the middle. CDR3 size: 16 residues. The CDR3 is CATSRGDLAENTEAFF. Written as DNA, the CDR3 is TGTGCCACCAGCAGAGGGGACCTAGCGGAGAACACTGAAGCTTTCTTT.

The CDR3: CASNSGSTYEQYF. The CDR3 coding sequence is TGTGCCAGCAATTCGGGGTCGACCTACGAGCAGTACTTC. The chain couples TRBV6-5 to TRBJ2-7, with D possibly TRBD2 on 5 matching bases. Trimming took off 7 bases at V and 2 bases at J, with 12 bases between the two ends. Germline V lookup: CDR1 MNHEY, CDR2 SVGAGI. CDR3 length equals 13 residues.

The gene calls are TRBV7-9 and TRBJ1-5; 8 positions match TRBD1. In germline, CDR1 is SEHNR, CDR2 FQNEAQ (reference sequence). CDR3 length: 15 amino acids. V dropped 3 bases and J dropped 7; count of bases not matched to a gene: 8. CDR3: CASSLDRVAGQPQHF. CDR3 coding DNA: TGTGCCAGCAGCTTGGACAGGGTGGCGGGGCAGCCCCAGCATTTT. Complete variable domain (other parts from reference TRBV7-9 and TRBJ1-5): DTGVSQNPRHKITKRGQNVTFRCDPISEHNRLYWYRQTLGQGPEFLTYFQNEAQLEKSRLLSDRFSAERPKGSFSTLEIQRTEQGDSAMYLCASSLDRVAGQPQHFGDGTRLSIL.

The chain links TRBV24-1 to TRBJ2-3; D gene uncertain. Trimming shortened V by 2 bases and J by 6 bases, and 11 bases separated the two germline ends. The V gene's germline CDR1 is KGHDR and CDR2 SFDVKD. The CDR3 is 14 amino acids. Here the CDR3 DNA reads TGTGCCACCAGTGATTCCCTGACCGGTGATACGCAGTATTTT. Its translation is CATSDSLTGDTQYF.

J is TRBJ2-2 and V is TRBV12-3 or TRBV12-4; D gene uncertain. V lost 4 bases and J lost 1, with 7 bases in between. The length of the CDR3 is 14 residues. Here the CDR3 DNA reads TGTGCCAGCAGTTGGTTAGGGAACACCGGGGAGCTGTTTTTT. It translates to CASSWLGNTGELFF.

The V gene is TRBV18, the J gene TRBJ2-7; 8 bases are a match to TRBD1. Germline V gene sequence: CDR1 KGHSH, CDR2 LQKENI. The CDR3 spans 13 residues. V lost 6 bases and J lost 5; bases outside the gene matches: 6. CDR3 amino acids: CASSRGQGDEQYF. The CDR3 region has the DNA TGTGCCAGCTCTCGCGGACAGGGAGACGAGCAGTACTTC.

This clonotype was found a few times. The CDR3 DNA follows: TGTGCTAGTGGTTTCTCCGGGACGGGGACAACTGAAGCTTTCTTT. Protein sequence: CASGFSGTGTTEAFF. The chain has TRBV12-5 and TRBJ1-1; maybe TRBD1 (6 bases). V dropped 3 bases and J dropped 5 bases, with 16 bases sitting between them. Per the germline V gene, CDR1 is LGHNT and CDR2 is FRNRAP. CDR3 length: 15 residues.

The V call is TRBV12-3 or TRBV12-4, the J call TRBJ2-3; D may be TRBD1 or TRBD2 (5 bases each). This CDR3 is 16 amino acids long. V gave up 7 bases and J gave up 2 bases, with 19 bases separating them. Here the CDR3 reads CASTLWDPQNTDTQYF. The CDR3 DNA is TGTGCCAGCACCCTGTGGGACCCACAAAACACAGATACGCAGTATTTT.

This clonotype was seen ten or more times. CDR3 sequence (DNA): TGTGCCAGCAGTGAAAGGCTGTACCAAGAGACCCAGTACTTC. Translating it yields CASSERLYQETQYF. The chain carries TRBV25-1 and TRBJ2-5; D not certain. The CDR3 length is 14 residues. Trimming removed 2 bases from V and 0 bases from J, with 7 bases in between. From germline, CDR1 is MGHDK and CDR2 SYGVNS.

The chain recombines TRBV6-2 or TRBV6-3 with TRBJ2-1, with D maybe TRBD2 (5 bases). Trimming pared 9 bases from V and 4 bases from J, leaving 22 bases between. This CDR3 is 16 amino acids long. The V gene's germline CDR1 is MNHEY and CDR2 SVGEGT. The CDR3 reads CASYGVGQGRYNEQFF. The CDR3 nucleotides read TGTGCCAGTTACGGGGTGGGTCAAGGGAGATACAATGAGCAGTTCTTC.

The chain joins TRBV6-5 to TRBJ2-2, with D uncertain. The V gene lost 0 bases and the J gene lost 6 bases, with 11 bases spanning the gap. The CDR3 extends over 15 amino acids. Germline lookup yields CDR1 MNHEY and CDR2 SVGAGI. The CDR3 here is CASSYSPGQSGELFF. The DNA for the CDR3 is TGTGCCAGCAGTTACTCACCCGGCCAGTCCGGGGAGCTGTTTTTT.

V usage is TRBV7-6 and J usage is TRBJ2-1, with TRBD2 matching 14 bases. The germline V gene encodes CDR1 SGHVS and CDR2 FNYEAQ. The V segment lost 3 bases and the J segment 4 bases; nucleotides outside the gene matches: 11. The CDR3 sequence is 19 residues long. CDR3 sequence: CASSLGPRLAGGMYNEQFF. The CDR3 nucleotides read TGTGCCAGCAGCTTGGGGCCCCGACTAGCGGGGGGGATGTACAATGAGCAGTTCTTC.

This clonotype was detected a few times. This rearrangement joins TRBV12-3 or TRBV12-4 to TRBJ1-2, with D unclear. Trimming removed 2 bases at V and 2 bases at J, with 6 bases between. The CDR3 sequence is 13 residues long. In DNA form, the CDR3 reads TGTGCCAGCAGTTTAATACAGAACTATGGCTACACCTTC. It encodes CASSLIQNYGYTF.

This clonotype came up a few times. CDR3 loop: CSALTGAEREQYV. In nucleotides, the CDR3 is TGCAGTGCGCTCACCGGGGCCGAGAGGGAGCAGTACGTC. The chain combines TRBV20-1 with TRBJ2-7; D is possibly TRBD1 or TRBD2 (5 bases each). Per the germline V gene, CDR1 is DFQATT and CDR2 is SNEGSKA (reference sequence). Trimming took off 6 bases at V and 7 bases at J, with 19 bases between the two ends. This CDR3 has 13 amino acids.

This clonotype was observed many times. This chain joins TRBV6-1 and TRBJ2-1; 8 bases fit TRBD1. The CDR3 totals 15 residues. From germline, CDR1 is MNHNS and CDR2 SASEGT. V lost 6 bases to trimming and J lost 7 bases; unmatched junction nucleotides: 11. The CDR3 loop reads CASRDYGTGGNEQFF. Written as DNA, the CDR3 is TGTGCCAGCAGGGATTATGGCACAGGGGGGAATGAGCAGTTCTTC.

V and J are TRBV15 and TRBJ1-5; 12 bases map to TRBD1. The trim removed 9 bases at V and 3 bases at J, leaving 6 bases unmatched. This CDR3 spans 15 amino acids. The germline CDR1 and CDR2 sequences are LNHNV and YYDKDF (reference sequence). For the CDR3, the DNA is TGTGCCACGTCCCGGGACAGGGGGCACAATCAGCCCCAGCATTTT. This translates into CATSRDRGHNQPQHF.

The chain employs TRBV20-1 and TRBJ1-3; D possibly corresponds to TRBD1 (5 bases). CDR1 is DFQATT and CDR2 is SNEGSKA in the germline V gene (reference sequence). The CDR3 sequence is 15 residues long. V was shortened by 0 bases and J by 0 bases, with 9 bases between the two germline ends. The CDR3 DNA follows: TGCAGTGCTAGAGAACAGGCCTTCTCTGGAAACACCATATATTTT. This codes for CSAREQAFSGNTIYF.

This clonotype was found a few times. This rearrangement joins TRBV19 to TRBJ1-2, with no clear D. The ends were cut back, 7 bases at V and 4 bases at J, with 19 bases in the middle. Germline CDR1 reads LNHDA; CDR2 reads SQIVND (reference sequence). The CDR3 loop spans 15 amino acids. Written as DNA, the CDR3 is TGTGCCAGTATGGCCCCTTCCACGGGTGCCTATGGCTACACCTTC. Its translation: CASMAPSTGAYGYTF. The variable domain in full, with the rest retrieved from reference TRBV19 and TRBJ1-2, is DGGITQSPKYLFRKEGQNVTLSCEQNLNHDAMYWYRQDPGQGLRLIYYSQIVNDFQKGDIAEGYSVSREKKESFPLTVTSAQKNPTAFYLCASMAPSTGAYGYTFGSGTRLTVV.

This clonotype was seen a few times. The rearrangement joins TRBV19 to TRBJ2-7, with TRBD1 identical over 10 bases. The CDR3 extends over 14 amino acids. J was trimmed by 4 bases and V by 5 bases; bases with no gene match: 5. CDR1 LNHDA and CDR2 SQIVND come from the germline V gene (reference sequence). CDR3 in DNA: TGTGCCAGTAGTGCCGGGACAGGGGATTACGAGCAGTACTTC. Translating it yields CASSAGTGDYEQYF. The variable domain in full, with the rest retrieved from reference TRBV19 and TRBJ2-7, is DGGITQSPKYLFRKEGQNVTLSCEQNLNHDAMYWYRQDPGQGLRLIYYSQIVNDFQKGDIAEGYSVSREKKESFPLTVTSAQKNPTAFYLCASSAGTGDYEQYFGPGTRLTVT.

This clonotype showed up just a few times. The chain uses TRBV24-1 and TRBJ2-6; unclear D gene. The CDR3 has 16 residues. Trimming removed 0 bases from V and 0 bases from J, with 5 bases in between. Germline CDR1 KGHDR, CDR2 SFDVKD. In DNA form, the CDR3 reads TGTGCCACCAGTGATTTGTCGGACTCTGGGGCCAACGTCCTGACTTTC. Translating it yields CATSDLSDSGANVLTF.